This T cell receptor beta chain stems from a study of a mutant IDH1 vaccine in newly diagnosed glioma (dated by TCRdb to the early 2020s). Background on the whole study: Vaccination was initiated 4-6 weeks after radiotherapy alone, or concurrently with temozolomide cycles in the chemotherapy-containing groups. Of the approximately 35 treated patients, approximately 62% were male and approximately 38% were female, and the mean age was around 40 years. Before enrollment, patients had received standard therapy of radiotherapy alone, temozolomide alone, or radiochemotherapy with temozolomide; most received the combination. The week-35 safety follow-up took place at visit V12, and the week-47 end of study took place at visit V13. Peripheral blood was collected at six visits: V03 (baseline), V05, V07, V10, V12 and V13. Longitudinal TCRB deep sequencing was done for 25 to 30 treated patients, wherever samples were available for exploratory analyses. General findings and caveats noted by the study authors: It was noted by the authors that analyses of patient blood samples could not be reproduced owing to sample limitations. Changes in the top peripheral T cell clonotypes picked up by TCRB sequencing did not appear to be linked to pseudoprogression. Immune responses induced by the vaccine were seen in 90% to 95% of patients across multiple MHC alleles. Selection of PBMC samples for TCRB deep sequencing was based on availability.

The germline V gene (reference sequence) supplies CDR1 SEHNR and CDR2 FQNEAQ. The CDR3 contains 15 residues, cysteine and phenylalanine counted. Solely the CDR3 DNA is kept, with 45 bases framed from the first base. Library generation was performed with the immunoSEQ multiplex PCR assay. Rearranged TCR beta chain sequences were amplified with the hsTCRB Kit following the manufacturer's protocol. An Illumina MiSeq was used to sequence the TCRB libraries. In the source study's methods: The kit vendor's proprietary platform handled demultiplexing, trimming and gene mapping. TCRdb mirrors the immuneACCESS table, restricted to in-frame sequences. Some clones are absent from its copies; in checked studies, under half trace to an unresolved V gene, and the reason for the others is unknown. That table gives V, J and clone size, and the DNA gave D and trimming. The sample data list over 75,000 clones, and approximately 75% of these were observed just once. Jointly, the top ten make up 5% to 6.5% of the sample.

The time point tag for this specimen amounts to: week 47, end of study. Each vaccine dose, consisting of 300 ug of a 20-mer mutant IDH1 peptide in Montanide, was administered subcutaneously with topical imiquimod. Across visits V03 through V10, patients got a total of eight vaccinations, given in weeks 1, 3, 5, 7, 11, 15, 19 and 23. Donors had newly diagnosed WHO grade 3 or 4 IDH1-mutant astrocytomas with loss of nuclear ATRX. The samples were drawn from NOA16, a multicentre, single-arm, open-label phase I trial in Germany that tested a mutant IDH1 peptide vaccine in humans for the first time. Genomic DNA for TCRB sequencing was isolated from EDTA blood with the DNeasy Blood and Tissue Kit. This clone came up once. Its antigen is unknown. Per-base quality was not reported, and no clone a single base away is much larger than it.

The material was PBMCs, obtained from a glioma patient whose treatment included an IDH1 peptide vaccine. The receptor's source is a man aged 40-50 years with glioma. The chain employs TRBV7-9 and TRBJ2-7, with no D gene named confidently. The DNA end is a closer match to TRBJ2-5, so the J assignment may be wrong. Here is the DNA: TGTGCCAGCAGCTTAGTGTGGACGGTGGGAGAGACCCAGTACTTC. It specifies CASSLVWTVGETQYF.